The 20 T cell receptor beta chains presented below share a single source sample, sequenced in a study of T cells in Graves' hyperthyroidism and ophthalmopathy. The investigators amplified TCR beta CDR3 regions from RNA transcripts. The HTBI primer set was used in a first-round RT-PCR of the TCR CDR3. One entry per CDR3 protein results from TCRdb running MiXCR on the multiplex PCR reads. Here the sample spans 450,000 to 700,000 distinct CDR3 sequences, 46% being singletons. Sequencing was performed on peripheral blood or thyroid tissue (not recorded which). These receptors came from an adult woman with Graves' disease, either hyperthyroidism or ophthalmopathy (not recorded which).

This chain joins TRBV27 and TRBJ1-2; 10 nucleotides line up with TRBD1. CDR3 length: 14 residues. Germline lookup yields CDR1 MNHEY and CDR2 SMNVEV (reference sequence). V shed 6 bases, J shed 5 bases, and the junction held 6 bases outside the gene matches. The DNA for the CDR3 is TGTGCCAGCAGACGGACAGGGGGGACTTATGGCTACACCTTC. This encodes CASRRTGGTYGYTF.

With respect to this clonotype: This may come from a read error, since a much larger clone is one base off. The chain has TRBV5-1 and TRBJ2-5, with TRBD2 matching over 9 bases. CDR1 is SGHRS, CDR2 YFSETQ, per germline. CDR3 size: 15 residues. As DNA, the CDR3 is TGTGCCAGCAGCTTATTAGCGGGAGTCGGAGAGACCCGGTACTTC. Residues: CASSLLAGVGETRYF. Based on the CDR3 plus reference TRBV5-1 and TRBJ2-5, the full variable domain is KAGVTQTPRYLIKTRGQQVTLSCSPISGHRSVSWYQQTPGQGLQFLFEYFSETQRNKGNFPGRFSGRQFSNSRSEMNVSTLELGDSALYLCASSLLAGVGETRYFGPGTRLLVL.

A single count supports this clonotype. The genes are TRBV14 and TRBJ2-6; D gene ambiguous. Between the trimmed V and J ends, which lost 6 bases and 4 bases, there was a span of 7 bases. The CDR3 contains 13 residues. Looked up from germline, CDR1 is SGHDN and CDR2 is FVKESK. CDR3 DNA sequence: TGTGCCAGCAGGGGCGGAGGGGCCAACGTCCTGACTTTC. Protein: CASRGGGANVLTF.

CDR3 sequence: CSAYGQNTGELFF. For the CDR3, the DNA is TGCAGTGCCTACGGTCAGAACACCGGGGAGCTGTTTTTT. The rearrangement joins TRBV20-1 to TRBJ2-2; D gene ambiguous. Trimming removed 6 bases at V and 1 base at J, with 9 bases between. Germline V gene lookup returns CDR1 DFQATT and CDR2 SNEGSKA (reference sequence). The CDR3 is 13 amino acids.

This clonotype was recorded once. The V gene is TRBV29-1, the J gene TRBJ2-7, with 8 bases aligning to TRBD1. Per the germline V gene, CDR1 is SQVTM and CDR2 is ANQGSEA. The V gene end was trimmed by 1 base and the J gene end by 5 bases; junction bases not matched to a gene: 7. This CDR3 region has 14 residues. CDR3 residues: CSVEAGGARNEQYF. The DNA of the CDR3 is TGCAGCGTTGAAGCAGGGGGCGCCCGGAACGAGCAGTACTTC.

In the case of this clonotype: Germline is not matched at one junction end, which may reflect a read error. V gene TRBV5-1 combines with J gene TRBJ2-2; 10 bases agree with TRBD1. This CDR3 has 16 residues. Per germline, CDR1 SGHRS and CDR2 YFSETQ. CDR3 sequence reads: CASTGQGMLVTGELFF. For the CDR3, the DNA is TGTGCCAGCACGGGACAGGGGATGTTAGTCACCGGGGAGCTGTTTTTT.

This clonotype was observed many times. The genes are TRBV28 and TRBJ1-5, with unresolved D. V was trimmed by 6 bases and J by 1 base, leaving 13 bases between them. The CDR3 totals 15 residues. Germline V gene data show CDR1 as MDHEN and CDR2 as SYDVKM. This CDR3 reads CASSSGPVSNQPQHF. The CDR3 DNA reads as TGTGCCAGCAGCTCCGGTCCAGTCAGCAATCAGCCCCAGCATTTT.

This clonotype was detected ten times or more. The chain links TRBV29-1 to TRBJ2-2, with 8 bases lining up with TRBD1. The junction had 6 bases not matched to a gene; V was cut back by 4 bases and J by 8 bases. This CDR3 spans 13 amino acids. Germline lookup yields CDR1 SQVTM and CDR2 ANQGSEA. The CDR3 loop is CSVGTGTRGELFF. For the CDR3, the DNA is TGCAGCGTTGGGACAGGGACAAGGGGGGAGCTGTTTTTT.

This chain links TRBV5-1 with TRBJ2-7; no reliable D call. The J call may be mistaken, given a closer DNA end match to TRBJ2-1. CDR1 SGHRS and CDR2 YFSETQ come from the germline V gene. CDR3 length: 14 residues. The CDR3 region is CASSLEGLGDEQFF. The CDR3 bases are TGCGCCAGCAGCTTGGAGGGCCTTGGGGATGAGCAGTTCTTC.

V is TRBV9 and J is TRBJ2-3; TRBD2 aligns across 8 bases. The CDR3 spans 15 residues. After removal of 5 bases from V and 4 bases from J, the junction contained 9 bases not matched to a gene. Germline V CDR1 and CDR2: SGDLS, YYNGEE. The CDR3 reads CASRSLAGPADTQYF. The CDR3 DNA is TGTGCCAGCAGGTCCCTAGCGGGTCCAGCAGATACGCAGTATTTT.

In this sample, this clonotype turned up once. The chain has TRBV19 and TRBJ1-5; 7 positions agree with TRBD1. CDR3 size: 16 residues. Trimming cost V 6 bases and J 0 bases; bases outside gene matches: 8. Germline V gives CDR1 LNHDA, CDR2 SQIVND (reference sequence). CDR3 residues: CASRTRQGRSNQPQHF. CDR3 in DNA: TGTGCCAGTAGGACGCGACAGGGACGTAGCAATCAGCCCCAGCATTTT.

This chain connects TRBV7-2 to TRBJ1-4, with D possibly matching TRBD1 (6 bases). The CDR3 consists of 14 residues. V lost 4 bases to trimming and J lost 11 bases, with 17 bases between them. Germline V gene sequence: CDR1 SGHTA, CDR2 FQGNSA. The CDR3 sequence: CASSYRSGVRKLFF. DNA of the CDR3: TGTGCCAGCAGCTACCGTTCAGGGGTGAGGAAACTGTTTTTT.

This chain connects TRBV5-1 to TRBJ1-6; D remains unclear. V dropped 2 bases and J dropped 14 bases, with 17 bases sitting between them. This CDR3 has 14 amino acids. CDR1 is SGHRS, CDR2 YFSETQ, per germline. In DNA form, the CDR3 reads TGCGCCAGCAGCTTCGGGCGGAGCTCGCTAGCCCTCCACTTT. Residues: CASSFGRSSLALHF.

This clonotype showed up just a few times. The J gene is TRBJ2-7, the V gene TRBV28, with no clear D. V lost 1 base and J lost 5, with 6 bases in between. Germline-derived CDR1 and CDR2 are MDHEN and SYDVKM. The CDR3 totals 12 residues. The CDR3 spells CASSLYSHEQYF. DNA of the CDR3: TGTGCCAGCAGTTTATATAGTCACGAGCAGTACTTC.

The chain recombines TRBV12-3 or TRBV12-4 with TRBJ2-7, with a weak D call TRBD2 (5 bases). This CDR3 is 14 amino acids long. Trimming cost V 4 bases and J 3 bases, with 13 bases left between them. DNA for the CDR3: TGTGCCAGCAGTTCCACCGACTACTACTACGAGCAGTACTTC. Translating it yields CASSSTDYYYEQYF.

The V call is TRBV20-1, the J call TRBJ2-1; weak D call: TRBD2 (6 bases). The CDR3 sequence is 15 residues long. The V gene's germline CDR1 is DFQATT and CDR2 SNEGSKA (reference sequence). The V gene lost 2 bases and the J gene lost 8 bases, with 19 bases spanning the gap. The CDR3 DNA sequence: TGCAGTGCTAGACCACAAGAGGGGACGGGGGATGAGCAGTTCTTC. This translates into CSARPQEGTGDEQFF.

This clonotype was seen many times. V and J are TRBV4-1 and TRBJ2-7, with 7 bases that match TRBD1. The CDR3 spans 15 residues. V lost 4 bases to trimming and J lost 3 bases; unmatched junction nucleotides: 9. The germline gives CDR1 MGHRA, CDR2 YSYEKL. The CDR3 DNA reads as TGCGCCAGCAGCCTTGTTCCCGACAGGGACTACGAGCAGTACTTC. Protein sequence: CASSLVPDRDYEQYF.

This clonotype was counted at least ten times. This chain links TRBV20-1 with TRBJ2-7; 8 bases map to TRBD2. Germline V gene lookup returns CDR1 DFQATT and CDR2 SNEGSKA (reference sequence). Trimming took 6 bases from V and 9 from J; bases not matched to a gene: 19. The CDR3 runs 15 residues. This CDR3 reads CSAPTSGRELGGQYF. CDR3 coding DNA: TGCAGTGCGCCTACTAGCGGCCGCGAGTTGGGCGGGCAGTACTTC.

This rearrangement joins TRBV14 to TRBJ1-6; TRBD1 matches 8 bases. This CDR3 has 16 residues. V lost 1 base and J lost 11; bases outside the gene matches: 10. Germline V gene lookup returns CDR1 SGHDN and CDR2 FVKESK. The CDR3 loop reads CASSQAGGGSRAPLHF. The CDR3 DNA sequence: TGTGCCAGCAGCCAAGCAGGGGGCGGATCGAGAGCACCCCTCCACTTT.

This chain joins TRBV29-1 and TRBJ1-2; no definite D call. CDR3 length: 12 amino acids. Germline CDR1 reads SQVTM; CDR2 reads ANQGSEA. The germline V and J ends were trimmed by 5 bases and 4 bases, with 11 bases remaining between them. The CDR3: CSVWRSPYGYTF. The CDR3 region has the DNA TGCAGCGTTTGGCGGAGCCCCTATGGCTACACCTTC.